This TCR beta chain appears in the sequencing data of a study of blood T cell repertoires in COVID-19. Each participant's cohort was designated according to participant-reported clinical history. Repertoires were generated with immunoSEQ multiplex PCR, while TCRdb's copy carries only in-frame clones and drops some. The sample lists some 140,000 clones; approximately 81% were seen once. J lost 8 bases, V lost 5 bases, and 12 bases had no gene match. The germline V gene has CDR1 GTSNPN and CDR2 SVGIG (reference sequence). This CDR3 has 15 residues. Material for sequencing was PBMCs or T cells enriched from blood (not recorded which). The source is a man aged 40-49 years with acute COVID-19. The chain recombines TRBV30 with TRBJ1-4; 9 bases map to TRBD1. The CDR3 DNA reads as TGTGCCTGGGCAAGAGCCGCGGGACAGGGCGAAAAACTGTTTTTT. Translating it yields CAWARAAGQGEKLFF.